The TCR beta chain under discussion was sequenced for a study of cytotoxic CD8 clonotypes in ibrutinib-treated CLL. Libraries were prepared by immunoSEQ multiplex PCR; TCRdb keeps only in-frame clonotypes and omits some of them. The sample lists about 35,000 clones, 65% to 75% occurring once. This receptor was obtained from a human donor with chronic lymphocytic leukemia. Sequenced here: PBMCs, sampled at disease progression, from a patient treated with ibrutinib.

CDR3 amino acids: CASGLNSNQPQHF. As DNA, the CDR3 is TGTGCCAGCGGCCTGAATAGCAATCAGCCCCAGCATTTT. The chain joins TRBV6-1 to TRBJ1-5; D is undetermined. V gave up 8 bases and J gave up 0 bases, with 8 bases separating them. This CDR3 has 13 amino acids. In germline, CDR1 is MNHNS, CDR2 SASEGT.